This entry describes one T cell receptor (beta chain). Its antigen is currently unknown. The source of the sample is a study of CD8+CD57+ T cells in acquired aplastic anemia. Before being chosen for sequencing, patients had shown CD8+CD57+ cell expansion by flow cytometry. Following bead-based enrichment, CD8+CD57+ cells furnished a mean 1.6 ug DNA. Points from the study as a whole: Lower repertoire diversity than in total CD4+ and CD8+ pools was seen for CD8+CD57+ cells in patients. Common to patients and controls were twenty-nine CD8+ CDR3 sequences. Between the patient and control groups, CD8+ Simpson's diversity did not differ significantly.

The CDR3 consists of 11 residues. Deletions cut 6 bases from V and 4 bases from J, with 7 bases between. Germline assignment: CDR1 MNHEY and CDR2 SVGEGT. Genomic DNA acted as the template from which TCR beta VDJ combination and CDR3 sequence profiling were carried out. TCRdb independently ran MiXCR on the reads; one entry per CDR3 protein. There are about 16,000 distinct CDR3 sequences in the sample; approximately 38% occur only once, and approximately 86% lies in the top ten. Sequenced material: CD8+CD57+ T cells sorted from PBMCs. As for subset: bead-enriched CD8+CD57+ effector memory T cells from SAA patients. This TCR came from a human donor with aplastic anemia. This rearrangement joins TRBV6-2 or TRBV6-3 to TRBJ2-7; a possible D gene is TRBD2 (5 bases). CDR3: CASRTGYEQYF. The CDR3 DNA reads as TGTGCCAGCAGGACGGGATACGAGCAGTACTTC.